This TCR beta chain came from a study of blood T cell repertoires in COVID-19 (dated by TCRdb to about 2020). Study-wide context: Samples covering the acute and convalescent phases of COVID-19 were provided by collaborators in the United States, Italy and Spain. The material from the prospective study consisted of cDNA or gDNA derived from T cells, B-cell-depleted T cells, or PBMCs. Deeply sampled blood TCRbeta repertoires from subjects exposed to, actively infected with, or recovered from COVID-19 were included in the dataset. The repertoires were released in a freely available public database intended as a resource for research on the immune response to SARS-CoV-2. The samples were drawn from the first 160 participants of the ongoing ImmuneRACE study and from 1,254 subjects provided by 6 global collaborators. Sample metadata almost always included a de-identified subject ID, COVID-19 status, age in years and sex. Where available, HLA class I and class II types were obtained from metadata supplied by the sample provider rather than from assay-based typing. General conclusions and limits of the study: Clinical and demographic metadata were provided uncurated, with the amount varying by source and participant.

Compared with germline, V lacks 4 bases and J lacks 2 bases; bases without a gene match: 2. Its CDR3 holds 13 amino acids, cysteine through phenylalanine. CDR3 DNA only is kept here, 39 bases in frame from base 1. The germline V gene gives CDR1 as ENHRY and CDR2 as SYGVKD. Notes on this clone: No cognate antigen has been identified for it. No much larger clone exists at a distance of one base, and base qualities are not known.

Enrolling through a virtual design, the prospective study's participants ranged in age from roughly 18 to 95 years and lived across 20 to 25 United States geographic areas. Cohort assignment in the prospective study relied on participant-reported clinical history from a screening survey and a study questionnaire. ImmuneRACE Cohort 3 recovered participants were defined by two consecutive negative NP/OP PCR tests, healthcare professional clearance, or symptom resolution. In the prospective study, whole blood, serum and a nasopharyngeal or oropharyngeal swab were collected from each participant by mobile phlebotomists. Additional blood draws and questionnaires over an approximately two-month period could optionally be provided by prospective study participants. Before DNA extraction, prospective study blood samples were shipped either frozen or at room temperature. The immunoSEQ Assay, a bias-controlled multiplex PCR, was used to amplify TCRbeta CDR3 regions from genomic DNA. In the source study's methods: Nucleated cell counts per sample were estimated from amplification of reference gene primers within the assay. To quantify the absolute abundance of each unique TCRbeta CDR3 rearrangement, sequence reads were collapsed and filtered. For each sample, productive Simpson clonality was calculated as the square root of Simpson's diversity index across productive rearrangements. Here the immuneACCESS table is served through TCRdb, limited to in-frame sequences with V and J called. Missing clones are a known gap in these copies; in checked studies unresolved V genes cover under half, and the rest lacks a known reason. The V and J calls and the clone size are those of that table, but D and trimming were determined from the DNA. The sample table contains fewer than 600,000 clones; only one count was recorded for over 75% of them. The ten biggest clones cover 1.5% to 2% of the sample.

The sequencing input was PBMCs or T cells enriched from blood (not recorded which). The chain uses TRBV10-3 and TRBJ2-7; 7 central bases correspond to TRBD2. The TCR originated in a woman aged 40 to 50 who had recovered from COVID-19. In nucleotides, the sequence is TGTGCCATCAGTGCTAGCGGCCCCTACGAGCAGTACTTC. Translated, this is CAISASGPYEQYF.